One sample yielded the 27 T cell receptor beta chains listed below, sequenced in a study of shared clonotypes between healthy human individuals. Terminally differentiated effector memory CD45RA+ cells were excluded from the naive CD8 cells, which were CD45RO-negative and positively selected for CCR7. Method: immunoSEQ multiplex PCR; TCRdb's copy keeps in-frame clones and lacks some. Of about 2 million clones listed, about 94% were seen once; the top ten hold around 1.2%. The specimen was naive CD8+ T cells sorted from blood. Receptor source: a young man in good health.

V usage is TRBV10-3 and J usage is TRBJ1-1; 11 bases fit TRBD1. In germline, CDR1 is ENHRY, CDR2 SYGVKD. With V trimmed by 6 bases and J by 2 bases, 11 bases remained unmatched. The CDR3 extends over 17 amino acids. The CDR3 reads CAISPVPGQGVNTEAFF. CDR3 sequence (DNA): TGTGCCATCAGCCCCGTTCCGGGACAGGGGGTTAACACTGAAGCTTTCTTT.

V gene TRBV6-5 combines with J gene TRBJ2-5; D gene ambiguous. V was cut by 2 bases and J by 4 bases, with 11 bases left in between. CDR1 and CDR2 from the germline V gene are MNHEY and SVGAGI. This CDR3 has 14 residues. CDR3 nucleotides: TGTGCCAGCAGTTACCTTGGGAAACCAGAGACCCAGTACTTC. Encoded protein: CASSYLGKPETQYF.

This chain joins TRBV7-6 and TRBJ2-7; D not resolved. The V end was cut by 1 base, the J end by 6 bases, with 19 bases between. Germline loops: CDR1 SGHVS, CDR2 FNYEAQ. The CDR3 has 16 residues. CDR3 bases: TGTGCCAGCAGCTTAGTGGCGTGGGGTAGTTCGGTCGAGCAGTACTTC. Translating gives CASSLVAWGSSVEQYF.

This chain joins TRBV6-5 and TRBJ2-5, with TRBD1 matching over 8 bases. CDR1 is MNHEY and CDR2 is SVGAGI in the germline V gene. This CDR3 contains 14 residues. The J segment lost 5 bases and the V segment lost 6 bases, leaving 8 bases of the junction unmatched. The CDR3 is CASSPDRVGETQYF. The DNA of the CDR3 is TGTGCCAGCAGCCCGGACAGGGTGGGGGAGACCCAGTACTTC.

V usage is TRBV5-4 and J usage is TRBJ1-2, with 10 bases matching TRBD1. V shed 0 bases, J shed 8 bases, and the junction held 4 bases outside the gene matches. This CDR3 contains 14 residues. Germline CDR1 SGHNT, CDR2 YYREEE (reference sequence). The CDR3, as DNA: TGTGCCAGCAGCTTGGGGACAGGGGGAGAGGGCTACACCTTC. This encodes CASSLGTGGEGYTF.

This chain uses TRBV27 with TRBJ2-1; a weak D match, TRBD2 (6 bases). V was shortened by 0 bases and J by 2 bases, with 11 bases between the two germline ends. This CDR3 has 16 amino acids. Germline CDR1 and CDR2: MNHEY and SMNVEV (reference sequence). The CDR3 DNA sequence: TGTGCCAGCAGTTTATCGACGGGGGAGGCCTACAATGAGCAGTTCTTC. Its protein product is CASSLSTGEAYNEQFF.

This clone appeared a single time. The genes are TRBV5-1 and TRBJ2-7; D unresolved. Per germline, CDR1 SGHRS and CDR2 YFSETQ. Trimming took off 4 bases at V and 0 bases at J, with 11 bases between the two ends. The CDR3 has 14 amino acids. As DNA, the CDR3 is TGCGCCAGCAGCGTTGAACTGGGCTCCTACGAGCAGTACTTC. Translating it yields CASSVELGSYEQYF.

V gene TRBV11-2 combines with J gene TRBJ2-7; no clear D. The length of the CDR3 is 14 residues. The V gene's germline CDR1 is SGHAT and CDR2 FQNNGV. V lost 0 bases to trimming and J lost 2 bases, with 8 bases between them. In DNA, the CDR3 is TGTGCCAGCAGCTTAGACAGGCCCCCCTACGAGCAGTACTTC. This sequence encodes CASSLDRPPYEQYF.

The chain employs TRBV5-4 and TRBJ2-3; TRBD1 is a possible D gene (6 bases). V gave up 5 bases and J gave up 4 bases, with 17 bases separating them. The germline V gene encodes CDR1 SGHNT and CDR2 YYREEE (reference sequence). The CDR3 length is 15 residues. The CDR3 loop is CASSGGPGVSDTQYF. CDR3 in DNA: TGTGCCAGCAGTGGGGGTCCAGGGGTTTCAGATACGCAGTATTTT.

Notes on this clone: The same CDR3 arises from other DNA sequences in this sample as well. This chain connects TRBV11-2 to TRBJ2-3, with D possibly called TRBD1 or TRBD2 (5 bases each). CDR1 is SGHAT, CDR2 FQNNGV, per germline. This CDR3 spans 14 amino acids. The V gene lost 3 bases and the J gene lost 3 bases, with 10 bases spanning the gap. The CDR3 reads CASSFGWGTDTQYF. CDR3 DNA: TGTGCCAGCAGCTTCGGGTGGGGGACAGATACGCAGTATTTT.

Concerning this clone: Other DNA sequences of this sample code for an identical CDR3. The chain carries TRBV9 and TRBJ2-5, with D unresolved. Per the germline V gene, CDR1 is SGDLS and CDR2 is YYNGEE. This CDR3 is built from 13 residues. Trimming removed 0 bases from V and 5 bases from J, with 8 bases in between. CDR3 sequence: CASSVDGAETQYF. DNA of the CDR3: TGTGCCAGCAGCGTAGACGGTGCGGAGACCCAGTACTTC.

V gene TRBV28 combines with J gene TRBJ2-3, with 10 bases that match TRBD2. CDR3 size: 16 residues. V shed 10 bases and J 3 bases; nucleotides not matched to a gene: 13. Germline CDR1 is MDHEN and CDR2 is SYDVKM. The CDR3 loop is CATAPVLAGTTDTQYF. CDR3 DNA: TGTGCCACCGCGCCCGTACTAGCGGGGACGACAGATACGCAGTATTTT.

The chain's CDR3 is CASSLERAASSNGYTF. CDR3 bases: TGTGCCAGCAGCTTAGAGAGGGCGGCCAGCTCAAATGGCTACACCTTC. The V and J genes are TRBV7-9 and TRBJ1-2, with D unclear. CDR3 length equals 16 residues. The germline V gene encodes CDR1 SEHNR and CDR2 FQNEAQ (reference sequence). Trimming removed 1 base from V and 6 bases from J, with 18 bases in between.

The chain links TRBV6-1 to TRBJ2-5; D uncertain. CDR3 size: 13 residues. V lost 3 bases, J lost 1 base, and 6 bases lay in between. Germline V lookup: CDR1 MNHNS, CDR2 SASEGT. The CDR3 here is CASSDAAQETQYF. The CDR3 DNA follows: TGTGCCAGCAGTGACGCAGCCCAAGAGACCCAGTACTTC.

The genes are TRBV6-1 and TRBJ1-1; no firm D call. This CDR3 comprises 14 residues. The ends were cut back, 2 bases at V and 5 bases at J, with 12 bases in the middle. Germline CDR1 and CDR2: MNHNS and SASEGT. The CDR3 nucleotides are TGTGCCAGCAGTGAATCAAAGGGAGTTACTGAAGCTTTCTTT. Translating it yields CASSESKGVTEAFF.

The CDR3 coding sequence is TGTGCCAGCAGCTCGAACACAGCCTACAATGAGCAGTTCTTC. Encoded protein: CASSSNTAYNEQFF. The chain links TRBV11-2 to TRBJ2-1; no reliable D call. The V gene lost 4 bases and the J gene lost 2 bases, with 9 bases spanning the gap. There are 14 residues in the CDR3. Germline CDR1 is SGHAT and CDR2 is FQNNGV.

The rearrangement uses TRBV9 and TRBJ2-7; unclear D gene. Per germline, CDR1 SGDLS and CDR2 YYNGEE. CDR3 length: 10 amino acids. Trimming cost V 6 bases and J 0 bases, with 1 base left between them. CDR3 nucleotide sequence: TGTGCCAGCACCTCCTACGAGCAGTACTTC. Translating it yields CASTSYEQYF.

This sequence joins TRBV5-4 and TRBJ1-1, with 7 bases matching TRBD1. Per germline, CDR1 SGHNT and CDR2 YYREEE (reference sequence). The CDR3 runs to 15 residues. The trim removed 4 bases at V and 0 bases at J, leaving 6 bases unmatched. The CDR3 loop is CASSHNRGMNTEAFF. CDR3 nucleotide sequence: TGTGCCAGCAGCCATAACAGGGGCATGAACACTGAAGCTTTCTTT.

V and J are TRBV29-1 and TRBJ2-3; D is unclear. The CDR3 is 12 residues long. Germline V CDR1 and CDR2: SQVTM, ANQGSEA. Trimming removed 7 bases at V and 3 bases at J, with 11 bases between. The chain's CDR3 is CSGPTKTDTQYF. The CDR3 DNA follows: TGCAGCGGCCCGACCAAAACAGATACGCAGTATTTT.

The chain carries TRBV2 and TRBJ1-2; D is ambiguous. The CDR3 covers 15 residues. Germline V gene data show CDR1 as SNHLY and CDR2 as FYNNEI. The V end lost 0 bases, the J end lost 1 base, and 9 bases lay between the germline ends. The CDR3 here is CASSEAPARNYGYTF. The CDR3 DNA reads as TGTGCCAGCAGTGAAGCGCCAGCACGTAACTATGGCTACACCTTC.

This clone was detected a few times. This chain joins TRBV5-1 and TRBJ1-1; 8 nucleotides align to TRBD1. The CDR3 is made up of 14 amino acids. CDR1 is SGHRS, CDR2 YFSETQ, per germline. Losses at the gene ends were 2 bases for V and 6 bases for J; bases not matched to a gene: 6. CDR3 coding DNA: TGCGCCAGCAGCTTTGGACAGGGATGGGCTGAAGCTTTCTTT. Its translation is CASSFGQGWAEAFF. Supplemented by reference TRBV5-1 and TRBJ1-1, the full variable domain reads KAGVTQTPRYLIKTRGQQVTLSCSPISGHRSVSWYQQTPGQGLQFLFEYFSETQRNKGNFPGRFSGRQFSNSRSEMNVSTLELGDSALYLCASSFGQGWAEAFFGQGTRLTVV.

In its sample, this clone was seen once. V gene TRBV7-2 combines with J gene TRBJ2-2, with TRBD1 matching over 9 bases. Germline CDR1 and CDR2: SGHTA and FQGNSA. The CDR3 consists of 17 residues. The V gene end was trimmed by 5 bases and the J gene end by 5 bases; junction bases not matched to a gene: 12. The CDR3 nucleotides read TGTGCCAGCAGCATCCAGGTGGGACAGGGTACGACCGGGGAGCTGTTTTTT. This encodes CASSIQVGQGTTGELFF.

This sequence joins TRBV10-2 and TRBJ2-7; D is unresolved. Trimming cost V 2 bases and J 4 bases, with 6 bases left between them. CDR1 WSHSY and CDR2 SAAADI come from the germline V gene. The CDR3 is made up of 12 amino acids. The CDR3 coding sequence is TGCGCCAGCAGTGAGGGGGATTACGAGCAGTACTTC. It encodes CASSEGDYEQYF.

The chain has TRBV7-3 and TRBJ2-2, with 8 bases aligning to TRBD1. The junction had 6 bases not matched to a gene; V was cut back by 1 base and J by 2 bases. CDR1 is SGHTA and CDR2 is FQGTGA in the germline V gene. The CDR3 runs to 17 residues. As DNA, the CDR3 is TGTGCCAGCAGCTTAAACCCGGGACAGGCAAACACCGGGGAGCTGTTTTTT. Translation: CASSLNPGQANTGELFF.

This chain uses TRBV4-3 with TRBJ2-5; D may be TRBD2 (5 bases). There are 15 residues in the CDR3. The ends were cut back, 0 bases at V and 5 bases at J, with 13 bases in the middle. The V gene's germline CDR1 is LGHNA and CDR2 YSLEER. CDR3 bases: TGCGCCAGCAGCCAAGATCGGGATGGGGATGAGACCCAGTACTTC. This encodes CASSQDRDGDETQYF.

V gene TRBV9 combines with J gene TRBJ2-5; D may be TRBD1 (7 bases). Germline CDR1 is SGDLS and CDR2 is YYNGEE. V shed 3 bases and J shed 5 bases, with 17 bases lying between them. The CDR3 consists of 15 residues. The CDR3 DNA is TGTGCCAGCAGCGGAGGAGGGGGCATCGCGGAGACCCAGTACTTC. Amino acids: CASSGGGGIAETQYF.

This chain links TRBV30 with TRBJ2-1, with 11 nucleotides matching TRBD2. Germline trimming cut 8 bases from V and 8 bases from J; bases unmatched to any gene: 14. Germline values: CDR1 GTSNPN, CDR2 SVGIG (reference sequence). The CDR3 covers 15 residues. The CDR3 protein is CAGARSGRADDEQFF. Written as DNA, the CDR3 is TGTGCCGGTGCTCGTAGCGGGAGGGCCGACGATGAGCAGTTCTTC.